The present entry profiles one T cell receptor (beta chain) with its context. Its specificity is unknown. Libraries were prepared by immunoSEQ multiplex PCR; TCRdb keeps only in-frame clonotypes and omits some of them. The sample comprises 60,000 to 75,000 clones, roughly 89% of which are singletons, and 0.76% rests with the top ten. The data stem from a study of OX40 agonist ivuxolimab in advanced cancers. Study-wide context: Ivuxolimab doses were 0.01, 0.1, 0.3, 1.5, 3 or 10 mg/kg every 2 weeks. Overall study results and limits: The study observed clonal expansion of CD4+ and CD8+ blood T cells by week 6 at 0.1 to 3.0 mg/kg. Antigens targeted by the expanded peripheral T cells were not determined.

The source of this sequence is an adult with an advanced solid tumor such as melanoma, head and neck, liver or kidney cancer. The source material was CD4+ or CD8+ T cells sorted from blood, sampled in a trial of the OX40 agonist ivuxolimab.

CDR3 DNA sequence: TGTGCCACCAGCAGAGATGGGGGACGGGGACGGGTGGACATTCAGTACTTC. It is translated as CATSRDGGRGRVDIQYF. This sequence joins TRBV15 and TRBJ2-4; possibly TRBD1 or TRBD2 for D (5 bases each). This CDR3 region has 17 residues. V shed 0 bases and J shed 8 bases, with 20 bases lying between them. Per germline, CDR1 LNHNV and CDR2 YYDKDF (reference sequence).